This T cell receptor beta chain was sequenced during a study of T cell responses to AZD1222 COVID-19 vaccine. This CDR3 spans 15 amino acids. Germline-derived CDR1 and CDR2 are LNHDA and SQIVND (reference sequence). Trimming stripped 0 bases from V and 4 bases from J, with 13 bases between. Study observations and caveats: Most donors were white British and more were female, and clonal diversity was possibly underestimated.

Sequencing used immunoSEQ multiplex PCR; TCRdb keeps in-frame clones, though not all of them. The table records about 140,000 clones, about 91% of them present only once. As for this clone: Its antigen remains unknown.

The clonotype originates from an adult in good health. Sequencing was performed on peripheral blood, taken on day 0 of AZD1222 vaccination. The rearrangement links TRBV19 to TRBJ2-7; no definite D call. Here the CDR3 reads CASSIDLGTSYEQYF. CDR3 DNA: TGTGCCAGTAGTATAGACCTAGGAACATCTTACGAGCAGTACTTC.